The sequence of this T cell receptor (beta chain) was determined in a study of radiation and T cells in renal cell carcinoma. There are 17 residues in the CDR3. Unmatched junction bases numbered 9, after V lost 1 base and J lost 5 bases. Germline values: CDR1 SGHDN, CDR2 FVKESK. Time point described: baseline pretreatment blood. The treatment was: 15 Gy SBRT to primary tumor, nephrectomy 4 weeks later. After SBRT, blood was collected at 2 and 4 weeks, plus baseline. This renal cell carcinoma was of the clear cell type. TCRdb keeps only in-frame clones here, not all; method: immunoSEQ multiplex PCR. The table includes approximately 100,000 clones, around nine tenths detected once.

The sample consisted of blood, taken from a patient whose treatment included radiotherapy and nephrectomy. This TCR came from a man aged 50 to 59 with renal cell carcinoma. The rearrangement links TRBV14 to TRBJ2-1; 9 positions match TRBD2. CDR3 sequence (DNA): TGTGCCAGCAGCCAAGTGCCCTGGCGGGGGGGACACAATGAGCAGTTCTTC. Its translation: CASSQVPWRGGHNEQFF.